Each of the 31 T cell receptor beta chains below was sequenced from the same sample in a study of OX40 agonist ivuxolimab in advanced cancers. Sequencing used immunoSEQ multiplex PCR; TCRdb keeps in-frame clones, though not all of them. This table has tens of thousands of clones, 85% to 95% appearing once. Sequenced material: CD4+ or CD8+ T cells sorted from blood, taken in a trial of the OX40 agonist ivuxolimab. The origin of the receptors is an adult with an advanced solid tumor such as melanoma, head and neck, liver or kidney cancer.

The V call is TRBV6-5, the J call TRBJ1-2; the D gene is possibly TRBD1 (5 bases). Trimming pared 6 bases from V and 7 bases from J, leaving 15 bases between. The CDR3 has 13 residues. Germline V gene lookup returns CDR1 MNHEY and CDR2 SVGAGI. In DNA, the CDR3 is TGTGCCAGCAGCCCGGGGGGGGTAATTGGCTACACCTTC. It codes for CASSPGGVIGYTF.

For the CDR3, the DNA is TGCGCCAGCAGTCCTCCCCAGGAGACCCAGTACTTC. Translated, it gives CASSPPQETQYF. The V call is TRBV23-1, the J call TRBJ2-5; D remains ambiguous. TRBV23-1 is identified as an open reading frame with a role that is uncertain. This CDR3 is built from 12 residues. The germline V and J ends were trimmed by 4 bases and 5 bases, with 8 bases remaining between them.

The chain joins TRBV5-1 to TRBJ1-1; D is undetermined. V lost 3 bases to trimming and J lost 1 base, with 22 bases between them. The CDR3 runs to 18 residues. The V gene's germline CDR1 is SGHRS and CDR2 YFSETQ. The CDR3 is CASSYRAASPTRNTEAFF. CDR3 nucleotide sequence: TGCGCCAGCAGCTACCGGGCCGCCTCCCCAACCAGGAACACTGAAGCTTTCTTT.

DNA for the CDR3: TGTGCCACCGGAAGAGTGGGGGGCGTCTATGGCTACACCTTC. It codes for CATGRVGGVYGYTF. The chain has TRBV5-6 and TRBJ1-2, with a possible D match to TRBD1 (6 bases). The CDR3 runs 14 residues. Germline lookup yields CDR1 SGHDT and CDR2 YYEEEE. Trimming shortened V by 9 bases and J by 4 bases, and 19 bases separated the two germline ends.

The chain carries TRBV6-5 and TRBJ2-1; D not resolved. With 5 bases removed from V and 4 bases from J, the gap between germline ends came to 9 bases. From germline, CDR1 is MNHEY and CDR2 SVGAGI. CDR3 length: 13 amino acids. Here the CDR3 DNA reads TGTGCCAGCAGTACGCGACAATACAATGAGCAGTTCTTC. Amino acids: CASSTRQYNEQFF.

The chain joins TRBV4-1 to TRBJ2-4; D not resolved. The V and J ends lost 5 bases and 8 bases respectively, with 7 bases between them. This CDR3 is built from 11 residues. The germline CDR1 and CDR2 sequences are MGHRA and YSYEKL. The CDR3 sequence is CASSTSDIQYF. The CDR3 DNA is TGCGCCAGCAGCACCTCCGACATTCAGTACTTC.

This CDR3 is CSVDRQPDTQYF. The CDR3 DNA sequence: TGCAGCGTTGATAGGCAACCAGATACGCAGTATTTT. The chain links TRBV29-1 to TRBJ2-3, with unresolved D. Trimming left V 3 bases short and J 4 bases short, with 8 bases between. This CDR3 has 12 amino acids. Germline-derived CDR1 and CDR2 are SQVTM and ANQGSEA.

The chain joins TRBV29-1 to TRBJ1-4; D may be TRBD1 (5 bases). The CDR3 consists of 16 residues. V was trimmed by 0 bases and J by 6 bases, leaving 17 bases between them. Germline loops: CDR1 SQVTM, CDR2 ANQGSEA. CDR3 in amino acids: CSVEDLRDRRDEKLFF. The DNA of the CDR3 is TGCAGCGTTGAAGACCTCCGGGACCGGCGAGATGAAAAACTGTTTTTT.

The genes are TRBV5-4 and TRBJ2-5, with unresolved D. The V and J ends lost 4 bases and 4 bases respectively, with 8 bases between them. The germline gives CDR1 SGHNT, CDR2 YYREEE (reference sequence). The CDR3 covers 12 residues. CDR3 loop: CASSRDLETQYF. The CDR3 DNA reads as TGTGCCAGCAGCCGCGATCTAGAGACCCAGTACTTC.

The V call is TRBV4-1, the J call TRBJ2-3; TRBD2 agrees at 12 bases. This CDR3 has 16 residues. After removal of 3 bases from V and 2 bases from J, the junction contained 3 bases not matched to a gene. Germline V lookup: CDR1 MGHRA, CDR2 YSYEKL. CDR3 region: CASSHLAGGTTDTQYF. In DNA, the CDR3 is TGCGCCAGCAGCCACCTAGCGGGGGGGACCACAGATACGCAGTATTTT.

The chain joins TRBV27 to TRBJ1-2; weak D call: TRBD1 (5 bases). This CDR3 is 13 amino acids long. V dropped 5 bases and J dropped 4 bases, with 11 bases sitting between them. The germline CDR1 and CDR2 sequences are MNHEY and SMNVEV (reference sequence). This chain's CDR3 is CASSARVGYGYTF. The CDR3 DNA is TGTGCCAGCAGTGCCAGGGTAGGCTATGGCTACACCTTC.

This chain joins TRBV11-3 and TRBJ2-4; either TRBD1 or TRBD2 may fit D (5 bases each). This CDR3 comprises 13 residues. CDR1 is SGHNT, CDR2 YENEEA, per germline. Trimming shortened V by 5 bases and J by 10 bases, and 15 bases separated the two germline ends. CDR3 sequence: CASSPGARVIQYF. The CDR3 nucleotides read TGTGCCAGCAGCCCCGGGGCCAGGGTTATTCAGTACTTC.

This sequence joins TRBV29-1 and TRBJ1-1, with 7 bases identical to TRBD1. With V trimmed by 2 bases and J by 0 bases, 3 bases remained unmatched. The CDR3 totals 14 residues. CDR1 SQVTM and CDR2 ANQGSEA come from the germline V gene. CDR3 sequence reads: CSVETQGMNTEAFF. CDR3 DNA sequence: TGCAGCGTTGAAACACAGGGGATGAACACTGAAGCTTTCTTT. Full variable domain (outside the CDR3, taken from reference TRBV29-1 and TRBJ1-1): SAVISQKPSRDICQRGTSLTIQCQVDSQVTMMFWYRQQPGQSLTLIATANQGSEATYESGFVIDKFPISRPNLTFSTLTVSNMSPEDSSIYLCSVETQGMNTEAFFGQGTRLTVV.

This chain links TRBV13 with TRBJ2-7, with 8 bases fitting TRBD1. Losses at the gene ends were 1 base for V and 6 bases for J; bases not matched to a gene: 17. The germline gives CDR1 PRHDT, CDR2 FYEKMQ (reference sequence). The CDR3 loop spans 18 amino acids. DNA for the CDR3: TGTGCCAGCAGCTTAGAGAGTTCCGGACAGGGAGTCGCTCGCGAGCAGTACTTC. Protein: CASSLESSGQGVAREQYF.

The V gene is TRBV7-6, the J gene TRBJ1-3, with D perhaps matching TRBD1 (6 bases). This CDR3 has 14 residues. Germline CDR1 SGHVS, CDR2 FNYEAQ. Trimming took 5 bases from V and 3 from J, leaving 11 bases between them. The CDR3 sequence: CASSPGGGGNTIYF. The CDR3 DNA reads TGTGCCAGCAGCCCCGGGGGCGGTGGAAACACCATATATTTT.

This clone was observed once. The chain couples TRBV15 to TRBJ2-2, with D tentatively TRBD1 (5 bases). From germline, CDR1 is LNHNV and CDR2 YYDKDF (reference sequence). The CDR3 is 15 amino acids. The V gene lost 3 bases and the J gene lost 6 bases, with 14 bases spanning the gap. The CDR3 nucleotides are TGTGCCACCAGCAGGCAGGGCTCGGATGCCGGGGAGCTGTTTTTT. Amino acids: CATSRQGSDAGELFF.

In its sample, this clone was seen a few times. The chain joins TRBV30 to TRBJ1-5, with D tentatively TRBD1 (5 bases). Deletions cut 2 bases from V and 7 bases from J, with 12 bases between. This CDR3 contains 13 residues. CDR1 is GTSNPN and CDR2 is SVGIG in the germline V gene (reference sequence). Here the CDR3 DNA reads TGTGCCTGGAGTCCATTACAGGAGCAGCCCCAGCATTTT. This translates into CAWSPLQEQPQHF.

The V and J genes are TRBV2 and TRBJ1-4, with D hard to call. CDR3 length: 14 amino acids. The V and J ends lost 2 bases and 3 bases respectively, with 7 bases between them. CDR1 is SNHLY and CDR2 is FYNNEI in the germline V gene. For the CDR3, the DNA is TGTGCCAGCAGTGAATGGAGGGCTAATGAAAAACTGTTTTTT. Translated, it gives CASSEWRANEKLFF.

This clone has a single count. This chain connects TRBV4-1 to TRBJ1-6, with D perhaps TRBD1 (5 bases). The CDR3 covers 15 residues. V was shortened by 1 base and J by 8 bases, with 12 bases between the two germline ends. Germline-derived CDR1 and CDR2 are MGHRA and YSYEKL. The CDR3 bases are TGCGCCAGCAGCCAAGTGGTCAGGGAGGATTCACCCCTCCACTTT. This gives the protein CASSQVVREDSPLHF.

CDR3 in amino acids: CASSFGGQANTEAFF. CDR3 coding DNA: TGTGCCAGCAGCTTTGGAGGACAGGCGAACACTGAAGCTTTCTTT. The J gene is TRBJ1-1, the V gene TRBV11-2, with 7 nucleotides matching TRBD1. This CDR3 has 15 residues. The J segment lost 1 base and the V segment lost 3 bases, leaving 5 bases of the junction unmatched. Germline values: CDR1 SGHAT, CDR2 FQNNGV.

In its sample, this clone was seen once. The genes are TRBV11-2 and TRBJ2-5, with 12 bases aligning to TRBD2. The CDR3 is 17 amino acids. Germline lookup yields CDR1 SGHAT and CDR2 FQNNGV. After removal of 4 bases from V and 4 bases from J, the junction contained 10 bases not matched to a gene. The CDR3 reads CASSSRTSGVFGETQYF. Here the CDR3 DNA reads TGTGCCAGCAGCTCGCGGACTAGCGGGGTCTTCGGAGAGACCCAGTACTTC.

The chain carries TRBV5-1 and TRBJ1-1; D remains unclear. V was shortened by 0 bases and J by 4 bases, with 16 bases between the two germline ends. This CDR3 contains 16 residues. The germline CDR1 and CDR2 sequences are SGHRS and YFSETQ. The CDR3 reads CASSLDFREDSTEAFF. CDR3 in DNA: TGCGCCAGCAGCTTGGATTTCCGGGAGGATAGCACTGAAGCTTTCTTT.

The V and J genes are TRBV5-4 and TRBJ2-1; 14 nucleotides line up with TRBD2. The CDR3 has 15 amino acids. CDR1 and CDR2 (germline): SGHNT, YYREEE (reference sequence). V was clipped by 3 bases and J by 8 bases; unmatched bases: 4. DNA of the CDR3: TGTGCCAGCAGCTCGGGACTAGCGGGGGAGGATGAGCAGTTCTTC. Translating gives CASSSGLAGEDEQFF.

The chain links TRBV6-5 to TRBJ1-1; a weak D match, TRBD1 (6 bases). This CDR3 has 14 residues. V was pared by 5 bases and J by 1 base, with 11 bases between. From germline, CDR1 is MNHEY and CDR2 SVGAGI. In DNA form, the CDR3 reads TGTGCCAGCAGTCAGGGGACCCCGAACACTGAAGCTTTCTTT. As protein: CASSQGTPNTEAFF.

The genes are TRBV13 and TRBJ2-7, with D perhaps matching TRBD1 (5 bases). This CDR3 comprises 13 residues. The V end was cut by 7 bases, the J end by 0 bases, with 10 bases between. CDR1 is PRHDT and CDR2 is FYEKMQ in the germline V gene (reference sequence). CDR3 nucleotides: TGTGCCAGCAATCAGGGCAACTCCTACGAGCAGTACTTC. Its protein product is CASNQGNSYEQYF.

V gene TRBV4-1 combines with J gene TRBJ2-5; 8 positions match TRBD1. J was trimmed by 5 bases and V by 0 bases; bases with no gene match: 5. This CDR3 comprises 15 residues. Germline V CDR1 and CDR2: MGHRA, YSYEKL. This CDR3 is CASSQEYRGTETQYF. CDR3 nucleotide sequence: TGCGCCAGCAGCCAAGAATACAGGGGGACGGAGACCCAGTACTTC.

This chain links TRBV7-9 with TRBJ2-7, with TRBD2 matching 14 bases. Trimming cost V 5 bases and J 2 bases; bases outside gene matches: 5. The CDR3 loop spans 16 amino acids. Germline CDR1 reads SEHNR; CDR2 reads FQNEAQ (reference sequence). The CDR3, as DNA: TGTGCCAGCAGCGGACAGACTAGCGGGGGGGCCTACGAGCAGTACTTC. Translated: CASSGQTSGGAYEQYF.

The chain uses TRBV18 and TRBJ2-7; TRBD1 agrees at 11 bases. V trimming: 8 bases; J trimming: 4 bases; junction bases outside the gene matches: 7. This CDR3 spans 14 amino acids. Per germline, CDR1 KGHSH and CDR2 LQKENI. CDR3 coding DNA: TGTGCCAGCCTGCCCGGGACAGGGGGGTACGAGCAGTACTTC. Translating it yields CASLPGTGGYEQYF.

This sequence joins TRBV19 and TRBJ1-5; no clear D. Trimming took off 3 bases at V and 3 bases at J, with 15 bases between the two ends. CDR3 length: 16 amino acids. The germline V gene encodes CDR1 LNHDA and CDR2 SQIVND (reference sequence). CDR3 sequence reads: CASSMKGVGYNQPQHF. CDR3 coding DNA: TGTGCCAGTAGTATGAAGGGAGTAGGCTACAATCAGCCCCAGCATTTT.

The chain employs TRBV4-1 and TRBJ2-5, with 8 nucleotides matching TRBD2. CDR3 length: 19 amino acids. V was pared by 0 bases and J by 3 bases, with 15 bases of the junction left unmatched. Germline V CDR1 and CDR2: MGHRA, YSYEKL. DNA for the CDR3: TGCGCCAGCAGCCAAGAGACTTTATCGGCGGGACTAGTGGAAGAGACCCAGTACTTC. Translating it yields CASSQETLSAGLVEETQYF.

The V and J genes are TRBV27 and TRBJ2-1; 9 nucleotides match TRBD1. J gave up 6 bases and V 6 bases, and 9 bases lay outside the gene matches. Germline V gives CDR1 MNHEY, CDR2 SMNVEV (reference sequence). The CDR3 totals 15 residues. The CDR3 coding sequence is TGTGCCAGCAGCCCCGGGACAGGGATTGTCAATGAGCAGTTCTTC. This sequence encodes CASSPGTGIVNEQFF.